Each of the 8 T cell receptor beta chains below was sequenced from the same sample in a study of identical twins. Via MiXCR, TCRdb re-called the 5' RACE reads, giving one row per CDR3 protein. The sample has approximately 500,000 distinct CDR3 sequences; approximately 14% are singletons. In addition, the sample was reused for a study of yellow fever vaccine responses in identical twins.

Source material: CD4+ T cells sorted from blood. The receptors shown here come from a woman aged 18-29 years in good health.

This clonotype was counted at least ten times. The rearrangement joins TRBV5-1 to TRBJ1-1; the D is unclear. The CDR3 has 17 residues. Per the germline V gene, CDR1 is SGHRS and CDR2 is YFSETQ. Trimming took off 0 bases at V and 0 bases at J, with 15 bases between the two ends. As DNA, the CDR3 is TGCGCCAGCAGCTTGGAAAGAGGGTCCGTTATGAACACTGAAGCTTTCTTT. This sequence encodes CASSLERGSVMNTEAFF.

This clonotype was detected many times. V is TRBV3-1 and J is TRBJ1-2; no clear D. The CDR3 is made up of 15 amino acids. Germline V gene sequence: CDR1 LGHDT, CDR2 YNNKEL (reference sequence). The V gene lost 0 bases and the J gene lost 8 bases, with 16 bases spanning the gap. As DNA, the CDR3 is TGTGCCAGCAGCCAAGATTTTGCCGTGTATGGCGGCTACACCTTC. Translated: CASSQDFAVYGGYTF. The whole variable domain, remainder taken from reference TRBV3-1 and TRBJ1-2, is DTAVSQTPKYLVTQMGNDKSIKCEQNLGHDTMYWYKQDSKKFLKIMFSYNNKELIINETVPNRFSPKSPDKAHLNLHINSLELGDSAVYFCASSQDFAVYGGYTFGSGTRLTVV.

The rearrangement uses TRBV6-5 and TRBJ2-1; a weak D match, TRBD2 (5 bases). Trimming pared 4 bases from V and 9 bases from J, leaving 16 bases between. Germline V gene sequence: CDR1 MNHEY, CDR2 SVGAGI. This CDR3 has 14 residues. The CDR3 loop is CASSSPGERREQFF. The CDR3 DNA sequence: TGTGCCAGCAGTTCCCCCGGGGAGCGACGTGAGCAGTTCTTC.

This CDR3 is CSAASLVAERKQFF. The CDR3 DNA reads as TGCAGTGCTGCCTCTCTTGTCGCTGAAAGAAAGCAGTTCTTC. The V gene is TRBV20-1, the J gene TRBJ2-1, with no clear D. The CDR3 loop spans 14 amino acids. V lost 5 bases, J lost 11 bases, and 22 bases lay in between. CDR1 is DFQATT and CDR2 is SNEGSKA in the germline V gene (reference sequence).

V usage is TRBV12-3 or TRBV12-4 and J usage is TRBJ1-1, with 7 bases identical to TRBD1. Losses at the gene ends were 6 bases for V and 6 bases for J; bases not matched to a gene: 10. There are 14 residues in the CDR3. The CDR3 region has the DNA TGTGCCAGCAGGAAACAGGGGCCGGGGGCTGAAGCTTTCTTT. The encoded protein is CASRKQGPGAEAFF.

This clonotype was detected a few times. The chain employs TRBV6-4 and TRBJ2-3; TRBD2 matches at 7 bases. The germline CDR1 and CDR2 sequences are MRHNA and SNTAGT. J lost 6 bases, V lost 8 bases, and 11 bases had no gene match. The CDR3 is made up of 14 amino acids. CDR3: CASSTSVSADTQYF. The CDR3 DNA follows: TGTGCCAGCTCCACTAGCGTTTCGGCGGATACGCAGTATTTT.

There are a few counts of this clonotype. The V call is TRBV20-1, the J call TRBJ1-1; 7 bases match TRBD1. J gave up 0 bases and V 2 bases, and 6 bases lay outside the gene matches. This CDR3 has 15 amino acids. Germline CDR1 reads DFQATT; CDR2 reads SNEGSKA (reference sequence). The CDR3 protein is CSARPWGQLNTEAFF. CDR3 sequence (DNA): TGCAGTGCTAGACCTTGGGGACAGTTGAACACTGAAGCTTTCTTT.

The CDR3 sequence: CASSLDPGAQETQYF. The CDR3 DNA is TGCGCCAGCAGCTTGGACCCAGGGGCCCAAGAGACCCAGTACTTC. V gene TRBV5-1 combines with J gene TRBJ2-5; D possibly corresponds to TRBD1 (6 bases). The V gene's germline CDR1 is SGHRS and CDR2 YFSETQ. The germline V and J ends were trimmed by 0 bases and 1 base, with 10 bases remaining between them. The CDR3 length is 15 residues.